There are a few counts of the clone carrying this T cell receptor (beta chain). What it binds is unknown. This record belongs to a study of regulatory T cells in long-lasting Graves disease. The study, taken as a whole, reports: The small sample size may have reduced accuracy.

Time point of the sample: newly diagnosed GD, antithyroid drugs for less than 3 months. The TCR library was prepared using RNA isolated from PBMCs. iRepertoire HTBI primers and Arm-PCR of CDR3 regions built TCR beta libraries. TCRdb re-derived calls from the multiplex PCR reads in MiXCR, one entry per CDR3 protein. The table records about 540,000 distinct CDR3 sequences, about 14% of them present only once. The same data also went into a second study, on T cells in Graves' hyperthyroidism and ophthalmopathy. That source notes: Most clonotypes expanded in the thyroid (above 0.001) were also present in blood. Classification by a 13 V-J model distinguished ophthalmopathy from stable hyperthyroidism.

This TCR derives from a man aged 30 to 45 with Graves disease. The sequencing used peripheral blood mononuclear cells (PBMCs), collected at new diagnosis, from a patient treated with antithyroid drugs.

The CDR3 DNA follows: TGCAGTGCTAGAAGGATGGGACAGAGTACCTACGAGCAGTACTTC. As protein: CSARRMGQSTYEQYF. The rearrangement joins TRBV20-1 to TRBJ2-7; 7 bases match TRBD1. Germline assignment: CDR1 DFQATT and CDR2 SNEGSKA (reference sequence). The CDR3 consists of 15 residues. Trimming cost V 2 bases and J 2 bases; bases outside gene matches: 9.